A selection of T cell receptor beta chains follows, all from one sample in a study of blood T cells in healthy people across ages. TCRdb used MiXCR to reprocess the 5' RACE reads, holding one entry per CDR3 protein. Among 850,000 to 1,100,000 distinct CDR3 sequences listed, 30% to 40% were seen once. Sequencing input: blood. Receptor source: a man between 18 and 35 years old in good health. Both conserved end residues are part of each CDR3. The order of the fields is clone size, D gene, V gene, J gene, CDR3 protein, CDR3 DNA. D genes are given only for firm matches. The size field is filled for only some rows; it gives once, few, many or a size class.

clone size: NA; D gene: NA; V gene: TRBV12-3/TRBV12-4; J gene: TRBJ2-3; CDR3 protein: CASSHGEVETDTQYF; CDR3 DNA: TGTGCCAGCAGCCACGGTGAGGTAGAAACAGATACGCAGTATTTT
clone size: NA; D gene: NA; V gene: TRBV4-3; J gene: TRBJ1-5; CDR3 protein: CASSRQSGPNQPQHF; CDR3 DNA: TGCGCCAGCAGCCGACAGAGCGGCCCCAATCAGCCCCAGCATTTT
clone size: NA; D gene: NA; V gene: TRBV15; J gene: TRBJ2-3; CDR3 protein: CATSRDRARSNTQYF; CDR3 DNA: TGTGCCACCAGCAGAGACAGGGCGAGGTCCAATACGCAGTATTTT
clone size: once; D gene: NA; V gene: TRBV9; J gene: TRBJ2-1; CDR3 protein: CASSGAGTWEQFF; CDR3 DNA: TGTGCCAGCAGCGGAGCCGGTACTTGGGAGCAGTTCTTC
clone size: NA; D gene: TRBD2; V gene: TRBV7-2; J gene: TRBJ2-4; CDR3 protein: CASSHWSGGAKNIQYF; CDR3 DNA: TGTGCCAGCAGCCATTGGTCGGGGGGGGCCAAAAACATTCAGTACTTC
clone size: NA; D gene: TRBD1; V gene: TRBV3-1; J gene: TRBJ2-7; CDR3 protein: CASSPQITGGETLYF; CDR3 DNA: TGTGCCAGCAGCCCCCAAATCACAGGGGGAGAGACCCTGTACTTC
clone size: NA; D gene: NA; V gene: TRBV9; J gene: TRBJ1-1; CDR3 protein: CASSVSPTSYITEAFF; CDR3 DNA: TGTGCCAGCAGCGTAAGTCCAACGTCTTACATCACTGAAGCTTTCTTT
clone size: few; D gene: NA; V gene: TRBV9; J gene: TRBJ1-4; CDR3 protein: CASSIGGVGEKLFF; CDR3 DNA: TGTGCCAGCAGCATCGGGGGAGTCGGTGAAAAACTGTTTTTT
clone size: NA; D gene: NA; V gene: TRBV20-1; J gene: TRBJ1-1; CDR3 protein: CSASGTEGAFF; CDR3 DNA: TGCAGTGCTAGTGGGACCGAGGGGGCTTTCTTT
clone size: NA; D gene: NA; V gene: TRBV10-3; J gene: TRBJ1-2; CDR3 protein: CAISAGGGYYGYTF; CDR3 DNA: TGTGCCATCAGTGCGGGTGGGGGCTACTATGGCTACACCTTC
clone size: NA; D gene: NA; V gene: TRBV6-2/TRBV6-3; J gene: TRBJ1-5; CDR3 protein: CASSYSTGSKPQHF; CDR3 DNA: TGTGCCAGCAGTTACTCGACTGGAAGTAAGCCCCAGCATTTT
clone size: few; D gene: TRBD2; V gene: TRBV9; J gene: TRBJ2-1; CDR3 protein: CASSVGGGGNYNEQFF; CDR3 DNA: TGTGCCAGCAGCGTAGGAGGCGGGGGGAACTACAATGAGCAGTTCTTC
clone size: NA; D gene: NA; V gene: TRBV5-6; J gene: TRBJ2-1; CDR3 protein: CASSLVRPPYNEQFF; CDR3 DNA: TGTGCCAGCAGCTTGGTACGACCCCCCTACAATGAGCAGTTCTTC
clone size: NA; D gene: TRBD2; V gene: TRBV4-1; J gene: TRBJ2-2; CDR3 protein: CASSQWSGGNTGELFF; CDR3 DNA: TGCGCCAGCAGCCAGTGGAGCGGGGGCAACACCGGGGAGCTGTTTTTT
clone size: few; D gene: NA; V gene: TRBV20-1; J gene: TRBJ2-1; CDR3 protein: CSARDPRNEQFF; CDR3 DNA: TGCAGTGCTCGGGACCCTAGAAATGAGCAGTTCTTC
clone size: NA; D gene: TRBD2; V gene: TRBV4-2; J gene: TRBJ2-5; CDR3 protein: CASSGRRGGVQETQYF; CDR3 DNA: TGTGCCAGCAGCGGTAGACGGGGGGGGGTTCAAGAGACCCAGTACTTC
clone size: many; D gene: NA; V gene: TRBV4-1; J gene: TRBJ1-6; CDR3 protein: CASSQVAQGNSPLHF; CDR3 DNA: TGCGCCAGCAGCCAAGTAGCGCAGGGGAATTCACCCCTCCACTTT
clone size: NA; D gene: TRBD1; V gene: TRBV7-8; J gene: TRBJ1-5; CDR3 protein: CACSLGRGRKQPQHF; CDR3 DNA: TGTGCCTGCAGCTTAGGTAGGGGGCGAAAACAGCCCCAGCATTTT
clone size: NA; D gene: NA; V gene: TRBV9; J gene: TRBJ1-4; CDR3 protein: CAGAVGTGRDNEKLFF; CDR3 DNA: TGTGCCGGCGCGGTTGGAACGGGCAGAGATAATGAAAAACTGTTTTTT
clone size: few; D gene: TRBD1; V gene: TRBV20-1; J gene: TRBJ2-5; CDR3 protein: CSAADRELQETQYF; CDR3 DNA: TGCAGTGCTGCGGACAGGGAACTCCAAGAGACCCAGTACTTC
clone size: NA; D gene: NA; V gene: TRBV3-1; J gene: TRBJ2-3; CDR3 protein: CASSQEMVATDTQYF; CDR3 DNA: TGTGCCAGCAGCCAAGAAATGGTAGCGACAGATACGCAGTATTTT
clone size: few; D gene: NA; V gene: TRBV4-3; J gene: TRBJ2-2; CDR3 protein: CASSQENSERIGGELFF; CDR3 DNA: TGCGCCAGCAGCCAAGAAAACAGTGAAAGGATCGGCGGGGAGCTGTTTTTT
clone size: few; D gene: TRBD1; V gene: TRBV7-2; J gene: TRBJ2-1; CDR3 protein: CASSLVGQGTYNEQFF; CDR3 DNA: TGTGCCAGCAGCTTGGTAGGACAGGGAACCTACAATGAGCAGTTCTTC
clone size: NA; D gene: NA; V gene: TRBV7-2; J gene: TRBJ2-5; CDR3 protein: CASSLGENLQTQETQYF; CDR3 DNA: TGTGCCAGCAGCTTAGGAGAGAACCTGCAAACACAAGAGACCCAGTACTTC
clone size: NA; D gene: TRBD1; V gene: TRBV6-6; J gene: TRBJ1-3; CDR3 protein: CASSRIPGQGGNTIYF; CDR3 DNA: TGTGCCAGCAGTCGAATTCCGGGACAGGGTGGAAACACCATATATTTT
clone size: NA; D gene: TRBD1; V gene: TRBV7-9; J gene: TRBJ1-1; CDR3 protein: CASSLRDRGFSVPEAFF; CDR3 DNA: TGTGCCAGCAGCTTACGGGACAGGGGATTTTCTGTGCCTGAAGCTTTCTTT
clone size: NA; D gene: NA; V gene: TRBV4-2; J gene: TRBJ2-3; CDR3 protein: CASSPMAGVTDTQYF; CDR3 DNA: TGTGCCAGCAGTCCGATGGCCGGTGTCACAGATACGCAGTATTTT
clone size: NA; D gene: NA; V gene: TRBV29-1; J gene: TRBJ2-7; CDR3 protein: CSVAWRTHEQYF; CDR3 DNA: TGCAGCGTTGCGTGGAGAACCCACGAGCAGTACTTC
clone size: NA; D gene: NA; V gene: TRBV7-9; J gene: TRBJ1-1; CDR3 protein: CASSTRGRANTEAFF; CDR3 DNA: TGTGCCAGCAGCACCCGCGGGAGGGCGAACACTGAAGCTTTCTTT
clone size: few; D gene: NA; V gene: TRBV7-9; J gene: TRBJ2-1; CDR3 protein: CASSRDTLLNYNEQFF; CDR3 DNA: TGTGCCAGCAGCCGAGATACTCTTTTAAACTACAATGAGCAGTTCTTC
clone size: many; D gene: NA; V gene: TRBV12-3/TRBV12-4; J gene: TRBJ1-5; CDR3 protein: CASSLQDQPQHF; CDR3 DNA: TGTGCCAGCAGCTTACAGGATCAGCCCCAGCATTTT
clone size: NA; D gene: NA; V gene: TRBV5-5; J gene: TRBJ1-1; CDR3 protein: CASSRGLTGLGTEAFF; CDR3 DNA: TGTGCCAGCAGCCGGGGCTTGACGGGCCTGGGCACTGAAGCTTTCTTT
clone size: few; D gene: TRBD1; V gene: TRBV9; J gene: TRBJ1-2; CDR3 protein: CASSLGTGGINYGYTF; CDR3 DNA: TGTGCCAGCAGTCTCGGGACAGGGGGCATAAACTATGGCTACACCTTC
clone size: few; D gene: TRBD1; V gene: TRBV20-1; J gene: TRBJ2-1; CDR3 protein: CSARHWDSPYNEQFF; CDR3 DNA: TGCAGTGCTAGACATTGGGACAGCCCCTACAATGAGCAGTTCTTC
clone size: NA; D gene: NA; V gene: TRBV20-1; J gene: TRBJ1-1; CDR3 protein: CSARDIGNTEAFF; CDR3 DNA: TGCAGTGCTAGAGATATTGGTAACACTGAAGCTTTCTTT
clone size: NA; D gene: TRBD1; V gene: TRBV29-1; J gene: TRBJ2-1; CDR3 protein: CGVGQASSYNEQFF; CDR3 DNA: TGCGGCGTAGGACAGGCCAGCTCCTACAATGAGCAGTTCTTC
clone size: NA; D gene: NA; V gene: TRBV7-9; J gene: TRBJ1-1; CDR3 protein: CASSLNMEAFF; CDR3 DNA: TGTGCCAGCAGCTTAAATATGGAAGCTTTCTTT
clone size: NA; D gene: TRBD1; V gene: TRBV6-2/TRBV6-3; J gene: TRBJ1-2; CDR3 protein: CASSSQTGYEGYTF; CDR3 DNA: TGTGCCAGCAGTTCGCAGACAGGGTATGAGGGCTACACCTTC
clone size: few; D gene: TRBD2; V gene: TRBV20-1; J gene: TRBJ2-7; CDR3 protein: CSARDERGLAGTSYEQYF; CDR3 DNA: TGCAGTGCTAGAGATGAGAGGGGACTAGCGGGGACATCCTACGAGCAGTACTTC
clone size: NA; D gene: NA; V gene: TRBV5-1; J gene: TRBJ2-4; CDR3 protein: CASSGDLSLTKNIQYF; CDR3 DNA: TGCGCCAGCAGCGGGGACCTTAGTCTAACCAAAAACATTCAGTACTTC
clone size: few; D gene: NA; V gene: TRBV9; J gene: TRBJ2-3; CDR3 protein: CASSVSGVPTDTQYF; CDR3 DNA: TGTGCCAGCAGCGTTAGTGGAGTCCCCACAGATACGCAGTATTTT
clone size: NA; D gene: NA; V gene: TRBV12-3/TRBV12-4; J gene: TRBJ2-4; CDR3 protein: CASSVSAQNIQYF; CDR3 DNA: TGTGCCAGCAGTGTGAGTGCCCAAAACATTCAGTACTTC
clone size: few; D gene: NA; V gene: TRBV20-1; J gene: TRBJ1-5; CDR3 protein: CSAKGTMEFQPQHF; CDR3 DNA: TGCAGTGCCAAAGGAACGATGGAATTTCAGCCCCAGCATTTT
clone size: many; D gene: NA; V gene: TRBV12-3/TRBV12-4; J gene: TRBJ2-3; CDR3 protein: CASSLEGADTQYF; CDR3 DNA: TGTGCCAGCAGTTTGGAGGGTGCAGATACGCAGTATTTT
clone size: NA; D gene: NA; V gene: TRBV5-1; J gene: TRBJ1-1; CDR3 protein: CASSSGRGVGTEAFF; CDR3 DNA: TGCGCCAGCAGCTCGGGACGGGGGGTAGGGACTGAAGCTTTCTTT
clone size: few; D gene: NA; V gene: TRBV25-1; J gene: TRBJ2-5; CDR3 protein: CASSEKLTGKETQYF; CDR3 DNA: TGTGCCAGCAGTGAAAAGTTAACTGGTAAAGAGACCCAGTACTTC
clone size: NA; D gene: NA; V gene: TRBV3-1; J gene: TRBJ1-2; CDR3 protein: CASSHRTSDVYYGYTF; CDR3 DNA: TGTGCCAGCAGCCACAGAACTTCGGACGTTTACTATGGCTACACCTTC
clone size: NA; D gene: NA; V gene: TRBV15; J gene: TRBJ1-5; CDR3 protein: CATSRDEGAQHF; CDR3 DNA: TGTGCCACCAGCAGAGATGAAGGAGCCCAGCATTTT
clone size: NA; D gene: NA; V gene: TRBV4-3; J gene: TRBJ2-1; CDR3 protein: CASSQDTGGPYNEQFF; CDR3 DNA: TGCGCCAGCAGCCAAGATACGGGGGGCCCTTACAATGAGCAGTTCTTC